This TCR beta chain originates from a study of blood T cell repertoires in COVID-19. Donors of Cohort 3 who recovered were those that had two negative PCRs, clearance, or symptom resolution. Method: immunoSEQ multiplex PCR; TCRdb's copy keeps in-frame clones and lacks some. Of more than 250,000 clones in the sample, 70% to 90% were seen once. This clone has more than one count but fewer than ten. Sample: PBMCs or T cells enriched from blood (not recorded which). This sequence was found in a woman in her twenties or thirties who had recovered from COVID-19.

The CDR3 nucleotides are TGTGCCAGCTCACCAATGGGGAGAACGGACTATAATTCACCCCTCCACTTT. The encoded protein is CASSPMGRTDYNSPLHF. The rearrangement uses TRBV18 and TRBJ1-6; D unresolved. The CDR3 runs 17 residues. Germline V gene sequence: CDR1 KGHSH, CDR2 LQKENI. Between the trimmed V and J ends, which lost 2 bases and 3 bases, there was a span of 14 bases.